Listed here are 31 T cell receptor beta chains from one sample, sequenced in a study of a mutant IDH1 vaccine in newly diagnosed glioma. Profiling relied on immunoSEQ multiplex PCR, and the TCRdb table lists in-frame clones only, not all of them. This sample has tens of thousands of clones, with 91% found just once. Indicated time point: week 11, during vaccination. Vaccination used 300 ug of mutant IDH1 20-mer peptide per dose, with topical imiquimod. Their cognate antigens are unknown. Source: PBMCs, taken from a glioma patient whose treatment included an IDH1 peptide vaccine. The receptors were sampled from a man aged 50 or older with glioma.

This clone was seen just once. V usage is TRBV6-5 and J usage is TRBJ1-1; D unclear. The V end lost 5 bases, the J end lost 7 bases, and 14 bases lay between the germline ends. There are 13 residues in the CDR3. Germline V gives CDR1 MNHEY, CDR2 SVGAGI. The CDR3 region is CASSTLVRNEAFF. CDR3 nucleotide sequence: TGTGCCAGCAGTACTTTAGTCAGGAATGAAGCTTTCTTT.

CDR3 DNA sequence: TGTGCCAGCTCACCACTGGCAGGGAACACCGGGGAGCTGTTTTTT. Translation gives CASSPLAGNTGELFF. V and J are TRBV18 and TRBJ2-2; D gene ambiguous. Germline CDR1 reads KGHSH; CDR2 reads LQKENI. V gave up 1 base and J gave up 1 base, with 7 bases separating them. The CDR3 length is 15 residues.

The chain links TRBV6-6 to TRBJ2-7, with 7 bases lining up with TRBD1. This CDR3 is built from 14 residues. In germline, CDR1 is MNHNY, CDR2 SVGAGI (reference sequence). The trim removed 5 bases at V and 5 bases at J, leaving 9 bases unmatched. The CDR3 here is CASSDPGQHHEQYF. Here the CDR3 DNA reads TGTGCCAGCAGTGACCCGGGACAGCACCACGAGCAGTACTTC.

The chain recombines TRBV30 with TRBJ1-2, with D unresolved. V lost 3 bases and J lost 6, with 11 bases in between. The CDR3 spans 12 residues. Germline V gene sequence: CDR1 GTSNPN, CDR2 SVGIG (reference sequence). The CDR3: CAWSPTEDGYTF. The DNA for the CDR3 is TGTGCCTGGAGCCCCACTGAAGATGGCTACACCTTC.

The CDR3, as DNA: TGTGCCACCAGCAGAGAATTAGGGGATGGGGGGAACACTGAAGCTTTCTTT. Protein product: CATSRELGDGGNTEAFF. The rearrangement uses TRBV15 and TRBJ1-1; D is possibly TRBD1 (5 bases). Germline V gives CDR1 LNHNV, CDR2 YYDKDF (reference sequence). The CDR3 consists of 17 residues. Trimming removed 0 bases from V and 1 base from J, with 15 bases in between.

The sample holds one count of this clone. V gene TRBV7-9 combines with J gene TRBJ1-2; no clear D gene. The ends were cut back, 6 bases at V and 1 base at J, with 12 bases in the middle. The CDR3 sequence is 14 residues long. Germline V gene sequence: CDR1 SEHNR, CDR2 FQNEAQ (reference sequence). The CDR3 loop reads CASRSTAGNYGYTF. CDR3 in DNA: TGTGCCAGCAGAAGTACCGCCGGTAACTATGGCTACACCTTC. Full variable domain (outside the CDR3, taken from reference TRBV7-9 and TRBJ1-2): DTGVSQNPRHKITKRGQNVTFRCDPISEHNRLYWYRQTLGQGPEFLTYFQNEAQLEKSRLLSDRFSAERPKGSFSTLEIQRTEQGDSAMYLCASRSTAGNYGYTFGSGTRLTVV.

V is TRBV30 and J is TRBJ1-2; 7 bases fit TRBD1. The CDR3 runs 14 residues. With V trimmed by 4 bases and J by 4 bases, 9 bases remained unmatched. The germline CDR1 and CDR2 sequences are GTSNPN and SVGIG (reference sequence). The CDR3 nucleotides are TGTGCCTGGAAACCCTTGACAGGGCCCTATGGCTACACCTTC. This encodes CAWKPLTGPYGYTF.

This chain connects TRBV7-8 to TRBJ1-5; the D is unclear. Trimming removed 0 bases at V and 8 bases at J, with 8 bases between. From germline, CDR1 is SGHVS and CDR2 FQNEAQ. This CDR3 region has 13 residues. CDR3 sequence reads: CASSLAQVEPQHF. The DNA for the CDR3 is TGTGCCAGCAGCTTAGCCCAGGTTGAGCCCCAGCATTTT.

The CDR3 region is CASSPGNEKLFF. Here the CDR3 DNA reads TGTGCCAGCAGTCCAGGAAATGAAAAACTGTTTTTT. The V call is TRBV6-5, the J call TRBJ1-4; D gene ambiguous. CDR3 length: 12 amino acids. The germline V and J ends were trimmed by 5 bases and 5 bases, with 6 bases remaining between them. CDR1 is MNHEY, CDR2 SVGAGI, per germline.

CDR3 bases: TGTGCCAGCAGGGAGACAGGGGTGGGGGAGCAGTACTTC. Its protein is CASRETGVGEQYF. The genes are TRBV6-5 and TRBJ2-7; 8 nucleotides match TRBD1. The germline CDR1 and CDR2 sequences are MNHEY and SVGAGI. The CDR3 is made up of 13 amino acids. J lost 7 bases, V lost 6 bases, and 8 bases had no gene match.

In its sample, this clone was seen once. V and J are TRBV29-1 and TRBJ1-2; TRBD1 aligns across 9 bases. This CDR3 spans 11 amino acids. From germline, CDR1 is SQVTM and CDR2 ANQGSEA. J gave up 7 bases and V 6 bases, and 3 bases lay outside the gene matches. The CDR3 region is CSVGTGFGYTF. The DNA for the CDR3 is TGCAGCGTGGGGACAGGGTTTGGCTACACCTTC.

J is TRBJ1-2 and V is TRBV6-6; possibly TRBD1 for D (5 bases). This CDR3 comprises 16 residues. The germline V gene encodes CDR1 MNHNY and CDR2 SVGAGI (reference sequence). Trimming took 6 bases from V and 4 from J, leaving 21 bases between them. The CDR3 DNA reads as TGTGCCAGCAGCAACGCCGTTCAGGGTCAGGCCTATGGCTACACCTTC. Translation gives CASSNAVQGQAYGYTF.

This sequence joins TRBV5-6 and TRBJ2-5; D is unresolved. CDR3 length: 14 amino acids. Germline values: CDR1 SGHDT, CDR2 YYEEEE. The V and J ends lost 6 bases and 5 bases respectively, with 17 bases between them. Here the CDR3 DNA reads TGTGCCAGCACCCTTTCCTGGTTGAGCGAGACCCAGTACTTC. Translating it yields CASTLSWLSETQYF.

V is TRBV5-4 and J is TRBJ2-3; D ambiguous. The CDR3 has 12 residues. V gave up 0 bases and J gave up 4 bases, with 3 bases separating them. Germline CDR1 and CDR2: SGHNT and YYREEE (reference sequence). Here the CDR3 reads CASSLVADTQYF. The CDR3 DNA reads TGTGCCAGCAGCTTGGTTGCAGATACGCAGTATTTT.

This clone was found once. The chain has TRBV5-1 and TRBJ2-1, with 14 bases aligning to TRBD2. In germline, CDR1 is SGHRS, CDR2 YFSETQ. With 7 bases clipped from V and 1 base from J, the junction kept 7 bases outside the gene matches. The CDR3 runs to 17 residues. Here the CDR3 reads CASRGGLAGVSYNEQFF. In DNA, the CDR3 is TGCGCCAGCCGGGGGGGACTAGCGGGAGTATCCTACAATGAGCAGTTCTTC.

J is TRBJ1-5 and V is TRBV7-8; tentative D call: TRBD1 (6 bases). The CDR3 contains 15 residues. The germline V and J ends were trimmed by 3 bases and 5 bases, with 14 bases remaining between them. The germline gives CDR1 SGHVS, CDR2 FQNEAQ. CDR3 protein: CASSLSGGGYQPQHF. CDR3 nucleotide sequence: TGTGCCAGCAGCTTGTCGGGAGGGGGGTATCAGCCCCAGCATTTT. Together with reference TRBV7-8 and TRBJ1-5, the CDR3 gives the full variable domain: GAGVSQSPRYKVAKRGQDVALRCDPISGHVSLFWYQQALGQGPEFLTYFQNEAQLDKSGLPSDRFFAERPEGSVSTLKIQRTQQEDSAVYLCASSLSGGGYQPQHFGDGTRLSIL.

CDR3 residues: CASGGGRDEQFF. The CDR3 bases are TGTGCCAGCGGGGGGGGGAGAGATGAGCAGTTCTTC. The J gene is TRBJ2-1, the V gene TRBV2; 7 nucleotides agree with TRBD2. Trimming cost V 8 bases and J 8 bases; bases outside gene matches: 6. In germline, CDR1 is SNHLY, CDR2 FYNNEI. CDR3 length equals 12 residues.

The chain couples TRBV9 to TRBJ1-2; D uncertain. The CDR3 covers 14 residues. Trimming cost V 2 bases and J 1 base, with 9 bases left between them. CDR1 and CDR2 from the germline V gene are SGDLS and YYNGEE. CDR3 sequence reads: CASSVDQVNYGYTF. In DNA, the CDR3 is TGTGCCAGCAGCGTGGACCAGGTTAACTATGGCTACACCTTC.

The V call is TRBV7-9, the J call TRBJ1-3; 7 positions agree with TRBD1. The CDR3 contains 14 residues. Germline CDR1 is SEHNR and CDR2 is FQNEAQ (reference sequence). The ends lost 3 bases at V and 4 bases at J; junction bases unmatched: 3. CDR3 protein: CASSLTGRGNTIYF. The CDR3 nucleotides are TGTGCCAGCAGCTTGACAGGGAGAGGAAACACCATATATTTT.

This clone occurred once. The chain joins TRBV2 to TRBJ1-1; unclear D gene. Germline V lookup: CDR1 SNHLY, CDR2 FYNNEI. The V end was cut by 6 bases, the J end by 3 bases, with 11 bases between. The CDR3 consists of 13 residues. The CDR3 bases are TGTGCCAGCAGATCGGAACACCACACTGAAGCTTTCTTT. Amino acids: CASRSEHHTEAFF.

The CDR3 loop is CASQGAGGSYEQYF. The CDR3 DNA sequence: TGTGCCAGCCAGGGGGCAGGGGGCTCCTACGAGCAGTACTTC. The rearrangement links TRBV6-5 to TRBJ2-7, with 8 bases lining up with TRBD1. The CDR3 covers 14 residues. Trimming removed 8 bases from V and 0 bases from J; junction bases left unmatched: 6. The germline CDR1 and CDR2 sequences are MNHEY and SVGAGI.

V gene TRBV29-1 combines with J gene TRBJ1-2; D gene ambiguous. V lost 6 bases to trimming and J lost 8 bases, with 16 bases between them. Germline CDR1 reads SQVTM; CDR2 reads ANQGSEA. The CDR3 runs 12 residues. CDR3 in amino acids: CSVLDGEGGYTF. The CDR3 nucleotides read TGCAGCGTCCTAGACGGGGAGGGCGGCTACACCTTC. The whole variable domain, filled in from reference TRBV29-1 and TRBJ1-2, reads SAVISQKPSRDICQRGTSLTIQCQVDSQVTMMFWYRQQPGQSLTLIATANQGSEATYESGFVIDKFPISRPNLTFSTLTVSNMSPEDSSIYLCSVLDGEGGYTFGSGTRLTVV.

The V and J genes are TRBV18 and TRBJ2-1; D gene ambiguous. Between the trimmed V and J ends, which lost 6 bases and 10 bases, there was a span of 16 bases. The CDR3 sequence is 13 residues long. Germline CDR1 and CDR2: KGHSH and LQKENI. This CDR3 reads CASSPITGEEQFF. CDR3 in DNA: TGTGCCAGCTCCCCTATAACGGGCGAGGAGCAGTTCTTC. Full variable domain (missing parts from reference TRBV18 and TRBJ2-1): NAGVMQNPRHLVRRRGQEARLRCSPMKGHSHVYWYRQLPEEGLKFMVYLQKENIIDESGMPKERFSAEFPKEGPSILRIQQVVRGDSAAYFCASSPITGEEQFFGPGTRLTVL.

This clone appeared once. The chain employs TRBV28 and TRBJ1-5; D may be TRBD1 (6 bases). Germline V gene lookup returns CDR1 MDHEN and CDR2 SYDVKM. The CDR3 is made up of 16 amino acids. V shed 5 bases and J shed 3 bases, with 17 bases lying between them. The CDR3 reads CASSLERGLNNQPQHF. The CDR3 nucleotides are TGTGCCAGCAGTCTCGAGCGGGGGCTAAACAATCAGCCCCAGCATTTT.

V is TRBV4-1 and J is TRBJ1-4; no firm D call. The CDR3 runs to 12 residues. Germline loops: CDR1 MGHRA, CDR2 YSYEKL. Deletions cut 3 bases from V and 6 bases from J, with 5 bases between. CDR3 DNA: TGCGCCAGCAGCCAGGGATATGAAAAACTGTTTTTT. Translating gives CASSQGYEKLFF.

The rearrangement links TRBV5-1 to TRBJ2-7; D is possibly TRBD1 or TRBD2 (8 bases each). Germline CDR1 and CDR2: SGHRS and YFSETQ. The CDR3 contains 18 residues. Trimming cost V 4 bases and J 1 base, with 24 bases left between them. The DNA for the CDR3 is TGCGCCAGCAGCACAGCCCCAGGGGGCGGGAGGACATCCTACGAGCAGTACTTC. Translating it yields CASSTAPGGGRTSYEQYF.

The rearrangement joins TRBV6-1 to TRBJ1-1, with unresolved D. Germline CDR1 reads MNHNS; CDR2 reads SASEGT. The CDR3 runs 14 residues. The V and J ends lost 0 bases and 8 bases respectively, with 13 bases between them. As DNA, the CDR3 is TGTGCCAGCAGTGAAGCGTGGGGTGGCGCCGAAGCTTTCTTT. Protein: CASSEAWGGAEAFF.

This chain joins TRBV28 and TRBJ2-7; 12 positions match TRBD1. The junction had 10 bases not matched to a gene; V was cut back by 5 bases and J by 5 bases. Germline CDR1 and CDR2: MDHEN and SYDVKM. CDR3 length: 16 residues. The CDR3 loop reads CASSATWGQGAHEQYF. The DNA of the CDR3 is TGTGCCAGCAGTGCTACATGGGGACAGGGGGCCCACGAGCAGTACTTC.

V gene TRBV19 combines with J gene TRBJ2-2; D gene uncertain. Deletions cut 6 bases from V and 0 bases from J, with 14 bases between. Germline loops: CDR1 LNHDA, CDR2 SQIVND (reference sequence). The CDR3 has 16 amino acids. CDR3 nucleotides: TGTGCCAGTAGGCAGCAGCCTAGGACGAACACCGGGGAGCTGTTTTTT. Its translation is CASRQQPRTNTGELFF.

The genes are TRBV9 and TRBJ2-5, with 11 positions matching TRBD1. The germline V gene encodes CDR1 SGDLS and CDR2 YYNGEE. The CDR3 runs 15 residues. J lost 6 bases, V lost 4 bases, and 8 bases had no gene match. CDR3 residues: CASSPEDRGLKTQYF. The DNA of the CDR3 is TGTGCCAGCAGCCCCGAGGACAGGGGGCTAAAGACCCAGTACTTC.

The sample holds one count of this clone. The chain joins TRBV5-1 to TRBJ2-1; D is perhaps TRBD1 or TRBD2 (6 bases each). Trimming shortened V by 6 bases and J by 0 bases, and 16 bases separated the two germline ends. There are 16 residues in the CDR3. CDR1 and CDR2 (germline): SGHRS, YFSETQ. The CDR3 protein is CASNLVGGPSYNEQFF. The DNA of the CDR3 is TGCGCCAGCAACCTGGTGGGGGGCCCCTCCTACAATGAGCAGTTCTTC.